The source of this TCR beta chain is a study of OX40 agonist ivuxolimab in advanced cancers. Looking at the study overall: Dose-escalation patients' cancers were hepatocellular carcinoma, melanoma, renal cell or head and neck cancer. Under the entry rules, prior anti-PD-1, anti-PD-L1 or anti-CTLA-4 therapy was allowed, and about 40% had some. Whole-study results and caveats: CD8+ T cells showed, on average, more clonal expansion than CD4+ cells.

About this clone: The antigen is unknown.

Systemic immunosuppression or autoimmune disease history was grounds to exclude patients. Some clones are missing from TCRdb's copy, which holds only in-frame ones; the method was immunoSEQ multiplex PCR. This table holds 45,000 to 60,000 clones, roughly 92% found once. The source was CD4+ or CD8+ T cells sorted from blood, collected in a trial of the OX40 agonist ivuxolimab. This TCR was recovered from an adult with an advanced solid tumor such as melanoma, head and neck, liver or kidney cancer.

CDR3 region: CASSQGSRGPYEQYF. The CDR3, as DNA: TGCGCCAGCAGCCAAGGCTCAAGAGGACCCTACGAGCAGTACTTC. The gene calls are TRBV4-3 and TRBJ2-7; D remains unclear. V was cut by 1 base and J by 2 bases, with 12 bases left in between. This CDR3 region has 15 residues. Germline V gives CDR1 LGHNA, CDR2 YSLEER.